These 30 T cell receptor beta chains share one sample of origin, sequenced in a study of shared clonotypes between healthy human individuals. This table comes from immunoSEQ multiplex PCR, and its TCRdb copy is limited to in-frame clones, with some not included. The table has roughly 2.6 million clones, 90% to 95% seen once. The sequenced material came from naive CD4+ T cells sorted from blood. Stated subset: CD45RA+ positively selected. The receptors originated from a man younger than 35 in good health.

The rearrangement links TRBV19 to TRBJ1-6, with TRBD1 matching over 9 bases. V shed 5 bases and J 6 bases; nucleotides not matched to a gene: 8. Germline CDR1 and CDR2: LNHDA and SQIVND (reference sequence). The CDR3 runs 16 residues. This chain's CDR3 is CASSEQGANGNSPLHF. CDR3 sequence (DNA): TGTGCCAGTAGTGAACAGGGGGCGAACGGTAATTCACCCCTCCACTTT. The variable domain in full, completed from reference TRBV19 and TRBJ1-6, reads DGGITQSPKYLFRKEGQNVTLSCEQNLNHDAMYWYRQDPGQGLRLIYYSQIVNDFQKGDIAEGYSVSREKKESFPLTVTSAQKNPTAFYLCASSEQGANGNSPLHFGNGTRLTVT.

This clone was recorded once. The rearrangement joins TRBV20-1 to TRBJ1-1; D is uncertain. CDR1 and CDR2 from the germline V gene are DFQATT and SNEGSKA (reference sequence). There are 11 residues in the CDR3. With 7 bases removed from V and 10 bases from J, the gap between germline ends came to 16 bases. As DNA, the CDR3 is TGCAGTGTCGCACTTCCGGCGGGAGCTTTCTTT. Encoded protein: CSVALPAGAFF.

Concerning this clone itself: The same CDR3 can be traced to other DNA sequences in this sample. The rearrangement joins TRBV5-4 to TRBJ2-2; D is undetermined. Looked up from germline, CDR1 is SGHNT and CDR2 is YYREEE (reference sequence). This CDR3 has 12 amino acids. Trimming removed 0 bases from V and 6 bases from J, with 3 bases in between. The CDR3 here is CASSLVAGELFF. The CDR3, as DNA: TGTGCCAGCAGCTTGGTGGCCGGGGAGCTGTTTTTT.

V gene TRBV29-1 combines with J gene TRBJ1-3; the D is unclear. CDR3 length: 13 residues. V was clipped by 7 bases and J by 1 base, with 11 bases between them. CDR1 SQVTM and CDR2 ANQGSEA come from the germline V gene. The CDR3 protein is CSAQRHSGNTIYF. The CDR3 coding sequence is TGCAGCGCTCAGAGACATTCTGGAAACACCATATATTTT.

J is TRBJ2-7 and V is TRBV29-1; the D call may be TRBD1 or TRBD2 (5 bases each). Per germline, CDR1 SQVTM and CDR2 ANQGSEA. There are 15 residues in the CDR3. V dropped 1 base and J dropped 2 bases, with 15 bases sitting between them. CDR3 loop: CSVEVGDGLTYEQYF. CDR3 sequence (DNA): TGCAGCGTTGAAGTGGGGGACGGATTGACCTACGAGCAGTACTTC.

J is TRBJ2-1 and V is TRBV5-4; perhaps TRBD1 as D (6 bases). The CDR3 is 15 amino acids. The V gene's germline CDR1 is SGHNT and CDR2 YYREEE (reference sequence). Between the trimmed V and J ends, which lost 4 bases and 0 bases, there was a span of 11 bases. CDR3 nucleotides: TGTGCCAGCAGCACCGGACAGAGCTCCTACAATGAGCAGTTCTTC. Protein product: CASSTGQSSYNEQFF.

V is TRBV4-1 and J is TRBJ2-7; 9 nucleotides agree with TRBD1. Germline trimming cut 0 bases from V and 5 bases from J; bases unmatched to any gene: 14. CDR1 and CDR2 from the germline V gene are MGHRA and YSYEKL. The CDR3 sequence is 18 residues long. For the CDR3, the DNA is TGCGCCAGCAGCCAAGATCTGAAGTATCGGACAGGGGTTCACGAGCAGTACTTC. This gives the protein CASSQDLKYRTGVHEQYF.

The chain couples TRBV12-5 to TRBJ1-5, with D unresolved. The CDR3 is 15 amino acids. Trimming took off 2 bases at V and 0 bases at J, with 8 bases between the two ends. The germline gives CDR1 LGHNT, CDR2 FRNRAP. CDR3 region: CASGLIQNSNQPQHF. The CDR3, as DNA: TGTGCTAGTGGTTTGATCCAAAATAGCAATCAGCCCCAGCATTTT.

This sequence joins TRBV5-1 and TRBJ1-3, with unresolved D. The CDR3 loop spans 14 amino acids. CDR1 and CDR2 from the germline V gene are SGHRS and YFSETQ. The ends were cut back, 4 bases at V and 0 bases at J, with 8 bases in the middle. The CDR3 region is CASSEGYSGNTIYF. The CDR3 DNA reads as TGCGCCAGCAGCGAGGGCTACTCTGGAAACACCATATATTTT.

As concerns this clone: At the DNA level, this CDR3 is encoded by other sequences in the same sample as well. The chain has TRBV9 and TRBJ1-1; D is undetermined. V lost 2 bases and J lost 1, with 9 bases in between. The CDR3 runs to 14 residues. CDR1 is SGDLS, CDR2 YYNGEE, per germline. CDR3 coding DNA: TGTGCCAGCAGCGTGGGTGGCCAGAACACTGAAGCTTTCTTT. Protein: CASSVGGQNTEAFF.

This chain uses TRBV7-9 with TRBJ2-7, with TRBD2 matching 10 bases. The CDR3 runs to 14 residues. V lost 7 bases, J lost 6 bases, and 9 bases stayed unmatched. The germline V gene has CDR1 SEHNR and CDR2 FQNEAQ (reference sequence). CDR3 in DNA: TGTGCCAGCATGAAAGCGGGAGGGCCAAGCGAGCAGTACTTC. Translated, it gives CASMKAGGPSEQYF.

The CDR3 DNA reads TGTGCCAGCAGCTATCGGGCGCCTAGCACAGATACGCAGTATTTT. This codes for CASSYRAPSTDTQYF. The gene calls are TRBV7-9 and TRBJ2-3, with D uncertain. From germline, CDR1 is SEHNR and CDR2 FQNEAQ (reference sequence). This CDR3 is built from 15 residues. Trimming cost V 4 bases and J 0 bases, with 11 bases left between them.

In this sample, this clone turned up a few times. The chain uses TRBV28 and TRBJ1-5, with no clear D. V was pared by 7 bases and J by 1 base, with 11 bases between. The CDR3 has 14 amino acids. CDR1 and CDR2 from the germline V gene are MDHEN and SYDVKM. CDR3 protein: CASILGGSNQPQHF. CDR3 DNA: TGTGCCAGCATCTTAGGAGGCAGCAATCAGCCCCAGCATTTT. Supplemented by reference TRBV28 and TRBJ1-5, the full variable domain reads DVKVTQSSRYLVKRTGEKVFLECVQDMDHENMFWYRQDPGLGLRLIYFSYDVKMKEKGDIPEGYSVSREKKERFSLILESASTNQTSMYLCASILGGSNQPQHFGDGTRLSIL.

V usage is TRBV18 and J usage is TRBJ1-5; tentative D call: TRBD1 (5 bases). CDR1 KGHSH and CDR2 LQKENI come from the germline V gene. The ends were cut back, 3 bases at V and 9 bases at J, with 15 bases in the middle. The CDR3 totals 14 residues. CDR3 sequence reads: CASSPGTASGPQHF. The CDR3 DNA follows: TGTGCCAGCTCACCCGGGACGGCCTCAGGGCCCCAGCATTTT.

The chain carries TRBV10-3 and TRBJ2-7, with D unclear. The germline V and J ends were trimmed by 6 bases and 5 bases, with 11 bases remaining between them. CDR1 is ENHRY, CDR2 SYGVKD, per germline. The CDR3 has 12 residues. The CDR3 protein is CAISDFPHEQYF. The CDR3 DNA reads TGTGCCATCAGCGATTTCCCCCACGAGCAGTACTTC.

This sequence joins TRBV5-4 and TRBJ1-6; the D is unclear. Trimming shortened V by 2 bases and J by 7 bases, and 13 bases separated the two germline ends. Germline lookup yields CDR1 SGHNT and CDR2 YYREEE (reference sequence). The CDR3 contains 15 residues. For the CDR3, the DNA is TGTGCCAGCAGCTTTCCGGCCTCTACAAATTCACCCCTCCACTTT. Translated, it gives CASSFPASTNSPLHF.

The chain links TRBV6-6 to TRBJ1-1; D is uncertain. Germline values: CDR1 MNHNY, CDR2 SVGAGI (reference sequence). V shed 2 bases and J shed 11 bases, with 12 bases lying between them. The CDR3 is 12 residues long. This chain's CDR3 is CASSYDFTTAFF. CDR3 nucleotides: TGTGCCAGCAGTTACGATTTTACTACGGCTTTCTTT.

The J gene is TRBJ2-1, the V gene TRBV7-9, with D hard to call. CDR3 length: 15 residues. CDR1 is SEHNR, CDR2 FQNEAQ, per germline (reference sequence). Trimming stripped 3 bases from V and 2 bases from J, with 11 bases between. The DNA of the CDR3 is TGTGCCAGCAGCTTTCTATCCTCTACCTACAATGAGCAGTTCTTC. The encoded protein is CASSFLSSTYNEQFF.

A remark on this clone: Other DNA sequences of this sample code for an identical CDR3. V and J are TRBV28 and TRBJ2-7; TRBD1 might be the D (7 bases). Per germline, CDR1 MDHEN and CDR2 SYDVKM. Deletions cut 4 bases from V and 0 bases from J, with 13 bases between. The CDR3 has 15 amino acids. CDR3: CASSSPGGPSYEQYF. The CDR3 region has the DNA TGTGCCAGCAGTTCCCCAGGGGGGCCCTCCTACGAGCAGTACTTC.

This clone appeared once. The chain links TRBV2 to TRBJ2-7; D tentatively reads TRBD1 or TRBD2 (5 bases each). V dropped 6 bases and J dropped 5 bases, with 14 bases sitting between them. CDR1 and CDR2 from the germline V gene are SNHLY and FYNNEI. The length of the CDR3 is 13 residues. The CDR3 loop reads CASSPLGDHEQYF. CDR3 nucleotides: TGTGCCAGCAGCCCTCTAGGGGACCACGAGCAGTACTTC.

V and J are TRBV18 and TRBJ2-5; D perhaps matches TRBD1 (5 bases). The last part of the DNA fits TRBJ2-7 better; the J call may be wrong. The CDR3 has 14 residues. CDR1 and CDR2 (germline): KGHSH, LQKENI. The CDR3 loop is CASSPGASIYEQYF. For the CDR3, the DNA is TGTGCCAGCTCACCAGGGGCGTCTATCTACGAGCAGTACTTC.

The chain couples TRBV6-1 to TRBJ1-2; TRBD1 matches at 7 bases. The germline CDR1 and CDR2 sequences are MNHNS and SASEGT. This CDR3 has 14 amino acids. V lost 5 bases to trimming and J lost 7 bases; unmatched junction nucleotides: 10. For the CDR3, the DNA is TGTGCCAGCAGTTCACGGCTACAGGGGAGTGGCTACACCTTC. This codes for CASSSRLQGSGYTF.

The rearrangement joins TRBV11-2 to TRBJ2-1, with a tentative D call TRBD2 (7 bases). The CDR3 length is 12 residues. The ends were cut back, 0 bases at V and 15 bases at J, with 12 bases in the middle. Germline CDR1 and CDR2: SGHAT and FQNNGV. Here the CDR3 reads CASSLDRGGPFF. CDR3 coding DNA: TGTGCCAGCAGCTTAGATAGGGGGGGGCCGTTCTTC.

V is TRBV9 and J is TRBJ2-7; D is unresolved. The CDR3 spans 14 residues. V lost 1 base and J 6 bases, leaving 14 bases between the germline ends. Germline V gene sequence: CDR1 SGDLS, CDR2 YYNGEE. This CDR3 is CASSVRATLGEQYF. CDR3 coding DNA: TGTGCCAGCAGCGTACGCGCGACCCTGGGCGAGCAGTACTTC.

This chain uses TRBV2 with TRBJ2-3, with 9 nucleotides matching TRBD2. CDR1 and CDR2 from the germline V gene are SNHLY and FYNNEI. The length of the CDR3 is 16 residues. Trimming at V came to 3 bases and at J to 2 bases, leaving 6 bases not matched to a gene. In nucleotides, the CDR3 is TGTGCCAGCAGTGACGGAGCGGGGGGATCCACAGATACGCAGTATTTT. Its translation is CASSDGAGGSTDTQYF.

This clone was found once. V and J are TRBV10-1 and TRBJ1-5, with TRBD1 matching 9 bases. V was pared by 9 bases and J by 3 bases, with 3 bases of the junction left unmatched. This CDR3 spans 13 amino acids. Germline CDR1 and CDR2: WNHNN and SYGVQD (reference sequence). The CDR3 region is CASRQGDNQPQHF. CDR3 nucleotide sequence: TGCGCCAGTAGACAGGGGGACAATCAGCCCCAGCATTTT.

J is TRBJ2-7 and V is TRBV27; 7 bases line up with TRBD2. The CDR3 extends over 13 amino acids. Germline V gene lookup returns CDR1 MNHEY and CDR2 SMNVEV (reference sequence). Losses at the gene ends were 8 bases for V and 4 bases for J; bases not matched to a gene: 8. The CDR3 DNA follows: TGTGCCAGCTCCTATGGGCGGGGGTACGAGCAGTACTTC. It encodes CASSYGRGYEQYF.

The CDR3: CASSPGASLNIQYF. CDR3 coding DNA: TGCGCCAGCAGCCCGGGGGCTTCCTTAAACATTCAGTACTTC. The V and J genes are TRBV4-3 and TRBJ2-4; the D gene could be TRBD1 or TRBD2 (6 bases each). The V end lost 4 bases, the J end lost 6 bases, and 13 bases lay between the germline ends. The CDR3 spans 14 residues. Germline lookup yields CDR1 LGHNA and CDR2 YSLEER.

The rearrangement links TRBV7-9 to TRBJ1-4; a weak D match, TRBD1 (5 bases). V was shortened by 1 base and J by 6 bases, with 12 bases between the two germline ends. Looked up from germline, CDR1 is SEHNR and CDR2 is FQNEAQ (reference sequence). The CDR3 totals 15 residues. The CDR3: CASSLGAGRDEKLFF. The DNA for the CDR3 is TGTGCCAGCAGCTTAGGAGCAGGGAGAGATGAAAAACTGTTTTTT.

V gene TRBV5-1 combines with J gene TRBJ2-3, with D perhaps matching TRBD2 (5 bases). This CDR3 is built from 17 residues. Germline V gene sequence: CDR1 SGHRS, CDR2 YFSETQ. With 3 bases removed from V and 2 bases from J, the gap between germline ends came to 19 bases. In DNA, the CDR3 is TGCGCCAGCAGCTCTAGTGCGGGCGCTAAATCCACAGATACGCAGTATTTT. This sequence encodes CASSSSAGAKSTDTQYF.